Shown below are 27 T cell receptor beta chains from a single sample sequenced in a study of blood T cell repertoires in COVID-19. Produced via immunoSEQ multiplex PCR; TCRdb's table is partial and in-frame only. The sample records 150,000 to 200,000 clones, 74% being singletons. Specimen: peripheral blood. Receptors originate from a woman aged 80 or over with acute or convalescent COVID-19.

This chain connects TRBV9 to TRBJ2-3, with TRBD1 identical over 9 bases. Germline loops: CDR1 SGDLS, CDR2 YYNGEE. V shed 3 bases, J shed 2 bases, and the junction held 7 bases outside the gene matches. The CDR3 length is 16 residues. As DNA, the CDR3 is TGTGCCAGCAGCGCCTCCGGGACAGGGAACACAGATACGCAGTATTTT. Translation gives CASSASGTGNTDTQYF.

This clone was observed a handful of times. The CDR3 sequence is CASSSVPGQGLGNEQFF. Here the CDR3 DNA reads TGCGCCAGCAGCTCAGTCCCGGGACAGGGATTGGGCAATGAGCAGTTCTTC. V is TRBV5-1 and J is TRBJ2-1; 9 positions match TRBD1. Trimming took 3 bases from V and 6 from J; bases not matched to a gene: 13. Germline V gene lookup returns CDR1 SGHRS and CDR2 YFSETQ. This CDR3 has 17 residues.

J is TRBJ2-1 and V is TRBV6-5; maybe TRBD2 (5 bases). Germline V lookup: CDR1 MNHEY, CDR2 SVGAGI. The CDR3 contains 14 residues. V lost 0 bases and J 3 bases, leaving 6 bases between the germline ends. CDR3 residues: CASSYSDFYNEQFF. The CDR3 DNA reads as TGTGCCAGCAGTTACTCGGACTTCTACAATGAGCAGTTCTTC.

The V and J genes are TRBV12-5 and TRBJ2-3; no clear D. From germline, CDR1 is LGHNT and CDR2 FRNRAP. Trimming removed 2 bases from V and 2 bases from J, with 11 bases in between. CDR3 length: 15 residues. The CDR3 DNA is TGTGCTAGTGGTTTGTATCCGGGTCTCACAGATACGCAGTATTTT. Translating it yields CASGLYPGLTDTQYF. Using reference TRBV12-5 and TRBJ2-3 for the parts outside the CDR3, the full variable domain is DARVTQTPRHKVTEMGQEVTMRCQPILGHNTVFWYRQTMMQGLELLAYFRNRAPLDDSGMPKDRFSAEMPDATLATLKIQPSEPRDSAVYFCASGLYPGLTDTQYFGPGTRLTVL.

The chain couples TRBV27 to TRBJ2-1; 10 positions agree with TRBD2. The V and J ends lost 3 bases and 4 bases, in that order; junction bases with no gene match: 6. Germline V lookup: CDR1 MNHEY, CDR2 SMNVEV (reference sequence). This CDR3 has 16 amino acids. The CDR3 DNA reads as TGTGCCAGCAGTTTCCTGAGGACTAGCGGATACAATGAGCAGTTCTTC. Its translation is CASSFLRTSGYNEQFF.

This chain uses TRBV28 with TRBJ2-5; maybe TRBD2 (5 bases). The CDR3 sequence is 17 residues long. The V and J ends lost 6 bases and 3 bases respectively, with 23 bases between them. The germline gives CDR1 MDHEN, CDR2 SYDVKM. The CDR3: CASRGYGRTGGKETQYF. The CDR3 DNA reads as TGTGCCAGCAGGGGGTACGGACGGACTGGTGGGAAAGAGACCCAGTACTTC.

V is TRBV6-1 and J is TRBJ1-2; maybe TRBD1 (6 bases). The CDR3 covers 15 residues. The germline gives CDR1 MNHNS, CDR2 SASEGT. V was shortened by 3 bases and J by 3 bases, with 14 bases between the two germline ends. DNA for the CDR3: TGTGCCAGCAGTGATTCGGCAGGGGCATACTATGGCTACACCTTC. The encoded protein is CASSDSAGAYYGYTF.

The chain combines TRBV6-5 with TRBJ1-3, with TRBD1 matching over 8 bases. This CDR3 has 15 residues. The V segment lost 8 bases and the J segment 3 bases; nucleotides outside the gene matches: 9. The V gene's germline CDR1 is MNHEY and CDR2 SVGAGI. The DNA of the CDR3 is TGTGCCAGCTACAGCGACAGGGGAGGTGGAAACACCATATATTTT. It yields the protein CASYSDRGGGNTIYF.

The gene calls are TRBV10-1 and TRBJ2-7, with D tentatively TRBD1 (6 bases). Per germline, CDR1 WNHNN and CDR2 SYGVQD (reference sequence). The CDR3 length is 13 residues. V lost 5 bases, J lost 2 bases, and 10 bases lay in between. The CDR3 bases are TGCGCCAGCAGTCAGGACAGTCCCTACGAGCAGTACTTC. Protein sequence: CASSQDSPYEQYF.

The V and J genes are TRBV14 and TRBJ2-2; D gene uncertain. V was trimmed by 5 bases and J by 3 bases, leaving 16 bases between them. The CDR3 loop spans 16 amino acids. Germline lookup yields CDR1 SGHDN and CDR2 FVKESK. CDR3 loop: CASSSSVGPYTGELFF. DNA of the CDR3: TGTGCCAGCAGCTCTTCAGTGGGCCCTTACACCGGGGAGCTGTTTTTT.

The chain links TRBV7-2 to TRBJ2-2; 11 bases fit TRBD1. This CDR3 spans 16 amino acids. Losses at the gene ends were 5 bases for V and 4 bases for J; bases not matched to a gene: 6. Germline V gene data show CDR1 as SGHTA and CDR2 as FQGNSA. In nucleotides, the CDR3 is TGTGCCAGCAGCCAAGGACAGGGGGCACGCACCGGGGAGCTGTTTTTT. Protein product: CASSQGQGARTGELFF.

The table lists this clone with a few counts. V and J are TRBV7-8 and TRBJ2-1, with 15 bases matching TRBD2. The V gene's germline CDR1 is SGHVS and CDR2 FQNEAQ. With V trimmed by 4 bases and J by 10 bases, 5 bases remained unmatched. CDR3 length: 15 residues. The CDR3 is CASSYSGLAGGEQFF. Written as DNA, the CDR3 is TGTGCCAGCAGCTATAGCGGACTAGCGGGAGGGGAGCAGTTCTTC.

This sequence joins TRBV30 and TRBJ1-4; TRBD1 might be the D (5 bases). The germline V gene encodes CDR1 GTSNPN and CDR2 SVGIG (reference sequence). The CDR3 runs 15 residues. Trimming took off 1 base at V and 11 bases at J, with 20 bases between the two ends. The CDR3 loop reads CAWSAYRTPLDKLFF. The CDR3 DNA reads TGTGCCTGGAGTGCGTACAGGACGCCCCTGGACAAACTGTTTTTT. Based on the CDR3 plus reference TRBV30 and TRBJ1-4, the full variable domain is SQTIHQWPATLVQPVGSPLSLECTVEGTSNPNLYWYRQAAGRGLQLLFYSVGIGQISSEVPQNLSASRPQDRQFILSSKKLLLSDSGFYLCAWSAYRTPLDKLFFGSGTQLSVL.

The gene calls are TRBV28 and TRBJ2-7; the match to TRBD1 covers 9 bases. V lost 6 bases to trimming and J lost 0 bases; unmatched junction nucleotides: 3. Germline-derived CDR1 and CDR2 are MDHEN and SYDVKM. The CDR3 length is 14 residues. The CDR3 region has the DNA TGTGCCAGCAGCGAACAGGGGGCCTCCTACGAGCAGTACTTC. Protein: CASSEQGASYEQYF.

V usage is TRBV9 and J usage is TRBJ1-1; TRBD1 agrees at 7 bases. J gave up 1 base and V 3 bases, and 12 bases lay outside the gene matches. CDR1 and CDR2 (germline): SGDLS, YYNGEE. The CDR3 covers 17 residues. Written as DNA, the CDR3 is TGTGCCAGCAGCGGCCAAGGGGGCGCGTATAGGAACACTGAAGCTTTCTTT. Translated, it gives CASSGQGGAYRNTEAFF.

This clone occurred once. The rearrangement joins TRBV5-1 to TRBJ2-3; 7 bases agree with TRBD1. This CDR3 comprises 15 residues. Trimming cost V 4 bases and J 6 bases; bases outside gene matches: 11. The germline CDR1 and CDR2 sequences are SGHRS and YFSETQ. CDR3 loop: CASSGGQAKWDTQYF. Written as DNA, the CDR3 is TGCGCCAGCAGCGGCGGACAGGCCAAATGGGATACGCAGTATTTT. The full variable domain, with the rest looked up from reference TRBV5-1 and TRBJ2-3, is KAGVTQTPRYLIKTRGQQVTLSCSPISGHRSVSWYQQTPGQGLQFLFEYFSETQRNKGNFPGRFSGRQFSNSRSEMNVSTLELGDSALYLCASSGGQAKWDTQYFGPGTRLTVL.

The rearrangement uses TRBV2 and TRBJ2-1; a weak D match, TRBD2 (6 bases). V was trimmed by 8 bases and J by 4 bases, leaving 15 bases between them. Germline V lookup: CDR1 SNHLY, CDR2 FYNNEI. The CDR3 spans 14 residues. The CDR3 sequence: CASGPQGGYNEQFF. The CDR3 nucleotides are TGTGCCAGCGGGCCGCAAGGAGGGTACAATGAGCAGTTCTTC.

The CDR3 coding sequence is TGTGCCACCAGGAGACAGATGAACTACAATGAGCAGTTCTTC. Translating gives CATRRQMNYNEQFF. The chain joins TRBV2 to TRBJ2-1, with D perhaps matching TRBD1 (5 bases). The CDR3 runs to 14 residues. CDR1 and CDR2 from the germline V gene are SNHLY and FYNNEI. Trimming removed 10 bases from V and 3 bases from J, with 16 bases in between.

The V call is TRBV4-1, the J call TRBJ1-3, with 8 bases identical to TRBD1. CDR1 and CDR2 from the germline V gene are MGHRA and YSYEKL. V trimming: 3 bases; J trimming: 6 bases; junction bases outside the gene matches: 7. The CDR3 extends over 15 amino acids. The DNA of the CDR3 is TGCGCCAGCAGCCAGGAAGGGACAGGAGCAAACACCATATATTTT. Amino acids: CASSQEGTGANTIYF.

V usage is TRBV2 and J usage is TRBJ2-2, with a weak D call TRBD1 (6 bases). Germline V gene sequence: CDR1 SNHLY, CDR2 FYNNEI. The ends were cut back, 8 bases at V and 7 bases at J, with 20 bases in the middle. The CDR3 is made up of 15 amino acids. For the CDR3, the DNA is TGTGCCAGCTCGCCTCAGGGGATGGAAGTCGGGGAGCTGTTTTTT. Protein sequence: CASSPQGMEVGELFF.

The CDR3 nucleotides are TGTGCCAGCAGAGCTATCAGGACAGATCAAATAATGAGCTCCTACGAGCAGTACTTC. Amino acids: CASRAIRTDQIMSSYEQYF. This chain connects TRBV6-9 to TRBJ2-7, with D perhaps TRBD1 (6 bases). In germline, CDR1 is MNHGY, CDR2 SVAAGI. This CDR3 is 19 amino acids long. V lost 6 bases and J lost 0, with 27 bases in between.

Many counts were recorded for this clone. At the DNA level, this CDR3 is encoded by other sequences in the same sample as well. The chain joins TRBV6-5 to TRBJ2-7; 12 bases match TRBD1. The ends lost 5 bases at V and 4 bases at J; junction bases unmatched: 6. This CDR3 contains 15 residues. Germline lookup yields CDR1 MNHEY and CDR2 SVGAGI. CDR3 in amino acids: CASSSPGQGAYEQYF. The CDR3 DNA follows: TGTGCCAGCAGTAGCCCGGGACAGGGGGCTTACGAGCAGTACTTC.

The chain joins TRBV7-2 to TRBJ2-5, with 12 bases aligning to TRBD2. Germline V gene data show CDR1 as SGHTA and CDR2 as FQGNSA. The CDR3 sequence is 15 residues long. Trimming took 1 base from V and 4 from J; bases not matched to a gene: 1. CDR3 sequence: CASSLGGLAGETQYF. The CDR3 DNA reads as TGTGCCAGCAGCTTAGGGGGACTAGCGGGAGAGACCCAGTACTTC.

The chain joins TRBV6-5 to TRBJ1-5, with TRBD1 matching 9 bases. CDR1 is MNHEY and CDR2 is SVGAGI in the germline V gene. V was clipped by 7 bases and J by 7 bases; unmatched bases: 8. The CDR3 has 14 residues. The CDR3 coding sequence is TGTGCCAGCAACGACAGGGGGTATGAACAGCCCCAGCATTTT. The encoded protein is CASNDRGYEQPQHF.

The CDR3 here is CASTRTSPNEQFF. Written as DNA, the CDR3 is TGTGCCAGCACTAGGACTAGCCCTAATGAGCAGTTCTTC. The rearrangement joins TRBV2 to TRBJ2-1; 8 bases line up with TRBD2. Germline V lookup: CDR1 SNHLY, CDR2 FYNNEI. J gave up 7 bases and V 7 bases, and 6 bases lay outside the gene matches. This CDR3 has 13 amino acids.

The chain carries TRBV7-2 and TRBJ2-2; a weak D match, TRBD1 (5 bases). This CDR3 contains 15 residues. Germline V gene lookup returns CDR1 SGHTA and CDR2 FQGNSA. V dropped 5 bases and J dropped 5 bases, with 15 bases sitting between them. DNA for the CDR3: TGTGCCAGCAGCATCCTTCAGGGATGGACCGGGGAGCTGTTTTTT. It is translated as CASSILQGWTGELFF.

V and J are TRBV19 and TRBJ2-3; perhaps TRBD2 as D (6 bases). V was cut by 6 bases and J by 2 bases, with 12 bases left in between. This CDR3 contains 14 residues. Germline CDR1 reads LNHDA; CDR2 reads SQIVND (reference sequence). The DNA for the CDR3 is TGTGCCAGTAGATTTCGGGGGAACACAGATACGCAGTATTTT. Its protein product is CASRFRGNTDTQYF.